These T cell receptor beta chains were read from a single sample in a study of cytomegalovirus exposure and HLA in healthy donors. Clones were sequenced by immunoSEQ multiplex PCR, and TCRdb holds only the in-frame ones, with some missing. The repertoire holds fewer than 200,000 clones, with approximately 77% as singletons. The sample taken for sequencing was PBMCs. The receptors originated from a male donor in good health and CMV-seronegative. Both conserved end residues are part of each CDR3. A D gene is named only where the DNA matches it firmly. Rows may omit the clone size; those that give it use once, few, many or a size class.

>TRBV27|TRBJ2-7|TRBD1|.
CASSLPGTEDAEQYF
TGTGCCAGCAGTTTACCGGGGACAGAGGACGCCGAGCAGTACTTC
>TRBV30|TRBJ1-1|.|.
CAWSWGQNTEAFF
TGTGCCTGGAGTTGGGGACAGAACACTGAAGCTTTCTTT
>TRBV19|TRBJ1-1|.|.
CASSARTGNTEAFF
TGTGCCAGTAGTGCAAGGACGGGAAACACTGAAGCTTTCTTT
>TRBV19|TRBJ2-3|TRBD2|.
CASSPRGGTQYF
TGTGCCAGTAGCCCTCGGGGGGGTACGCAGTATTTT
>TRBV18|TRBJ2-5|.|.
CASSLGGRETQYF
TGTGCCAGCTCACTTGGGGGCCGGGAGACCCAGTACTTC
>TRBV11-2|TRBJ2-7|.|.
CASSLVVTANYEQYF
TGTGCCAGCAGCTTAGTGGTCACAGCCAACTACGAGCAGTACTTC
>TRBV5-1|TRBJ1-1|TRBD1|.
CASSLRQGGGNTEAFF
TGCGCCAGCAGCCTCAGACAGGGGGGTGGGAACACTGAAGCTTTCTTT
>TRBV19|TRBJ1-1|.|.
CASSIKGPGEAFF
TGTGCCAGTAGTATTAAGGGGCCGGGTGAAGCTTTCTTT
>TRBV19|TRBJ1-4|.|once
CASNFNRGEKLFF
TGTGCCAGCAACTTCAATCGCGGTGAAAAACTGTTTTTT
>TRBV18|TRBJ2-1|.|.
CASSPNRVDEQFF
TGTGCCAGCTCACCTAACAGGGTCGATGAGCAGTTCTTC
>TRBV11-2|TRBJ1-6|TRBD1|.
CATQGANHNSPLHF
TGTGCCACCCAGGGGGCGAATCATAATTCACCCCTCCACTTT
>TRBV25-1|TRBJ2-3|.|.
CASITSTDTQYF
TGTGCCAGCATAACTAGCACAGATACGCAGTATTTT
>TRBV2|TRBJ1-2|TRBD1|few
CASSSGTGIYGYTF
TGTGCCAGCAGTTCCGGGACAGGGATCTATGGCTACACCTTC
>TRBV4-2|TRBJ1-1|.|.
CASSQDLVKNTEAFF
TGTGCCAGCAGCCAAGATTTAGTCAAGAACACTGAAGCTTTCTTT
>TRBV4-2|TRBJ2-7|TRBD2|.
CASSQAVSGRTYEQYF
TGTGCCAGCAGCCAAGCTGTTAGCGGGAGGACCTACGAGCAGTACTTC
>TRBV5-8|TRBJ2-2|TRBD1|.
CASSPGQGDTGELFF
TGTGCCAGCAGCCCGGGACAGGGGGACACCGGGGAGCTGTTTTTT
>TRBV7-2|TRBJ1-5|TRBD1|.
CASSVGTDYSNQPQHF
TGTGCCAGCAGCGTAGGGACAGACTATAGCAATCAGCCCCAGCATTTT
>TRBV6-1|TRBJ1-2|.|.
CASSWSGYNYGYTF
TGTGCCAGCAGTTGGTCAGGGTACAACTATGGCTACACCTTC
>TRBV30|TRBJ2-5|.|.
CAWSVQGKRETQYF
TGTGCCTGGAGTGTTCAGGGCAAGAGAGAGACCCAGTACTTC
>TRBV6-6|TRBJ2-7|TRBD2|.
CASRSGTVNAYEQYF
TGTGCCAGCAGAAGCGGGACCGTCAATGCCTACGAGCAGTACTTC
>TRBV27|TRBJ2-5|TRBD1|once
CARSRTALEGAQRGSIETQYF
TGTGCCAGATCCCGAACGGCGCTCGAGGGGGCGCAGAGGGGTTCAATAGAGACCCAGTACTTC
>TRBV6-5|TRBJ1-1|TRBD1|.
CASSSTGDTEAFF
TGTGCCAGCAGTTCGACAGGGGACACTGAAGCTTTCTTT
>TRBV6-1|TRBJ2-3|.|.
CASRETTDTQYF
TGTGCCAGCAGGGAGACCACAGATACGCAGTATTTT
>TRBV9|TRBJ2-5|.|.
CASSVEGFGSETQYF
TGTGCCAGCAGCGTAGAGGGGTTCGGCTCAGAGACCCAGTACTTC
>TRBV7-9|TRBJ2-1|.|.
CASSQSPINEQFF
TGTGCCAGCAGCCAGTCTCCGATCAATGAGCAGTTCTTC